A selection of T cell receptor beta chains follows, all from one sample in a study of T cell repertoires in cytomegalovirus infection. TCRdb re-analysed the reads in MiXCR, keeping a single row per CDR3 protein. The sample contains some 700,000 distinct CDR3 sequences, approximately 40% of which appear only once. The specimen sequenced was PBMCs. The receptors shown here come from a human donor in good health (CMV status not recorded). Some clones in this sample may be carry-over from other donors' samples. Each CDR3 is given with its conserved first and last residue. Each record gives: clone size, J gene, V gene, D gene, CDR3 DNA, CDR3 protein. A D gene is named only where the DNA matches it firmly. The listing skips clone size in some rows; elsewhere it reads once, few, many or a size class.

clone size: many; J gene: TRBJ2-5; V gene: TRBV7-3; D gene: .; CDR3 DNA: TGTGCCAGCAGCTTAGGGCGGATGGAGACCCAGTACTTC; CDR3 protein: CASSLGRMETQYF
clone size: few; J gene: TRBJ1-2; V gene: TRBV30; D gene: .; CDR3 DNA: TGTGCCTGGAGATCAGGGATTGGTGGCTACACCTTC; CDR3 protein: CAWRSGIGGYTF
clone size: once; J gene: TRBJ2-7; V gene: TRBV7-4; D gene: TRBD2; CDR3 DNA: TGTGCCAGCAGCCCCCCGGGAGGGAGGGACGTCTCCTACGAGCAGTACTTC; CDR3 protein: CASSPPGGRDVSYEQYF
clone size: few; J gene: TRBJ2-1; V gene: TRBV20-1; D gene: TRBD2; CDR3 DNA: TGCAGTGTCCCCCGAGCGGGAGAGGTCGGTGAGCAGTTCTTC; CDR3 protein: CSVPRAGEVGEQFF
clone size: few; J gene: TRBJ1-2; V gene: TRBV12-3/TRBV12-4; D gene: .; CDR3 DNA: TGTGCCAGCAGTGCCCGGGGGGAAGGCTACACCTTC; CDR3 protein: CASSARGEGYTF
clone size: .; J gene: TRBJ2-4; V gene: TRBV11-2; D gene: TRBD2; CDR3 DNA: TGTGCCAGCAGCCAAAGACTAGCGGCAAACAAAAACATTCAGTACTTC; CDR3 protein: CASSQRLAANKNIQYF
clone size: few; J gene: TRBJ1-1; V gene: TRBV12-3/TRBV12-4; D gene: TRBD1; CDR3 DNA: TGTGCCGGAAAAAGACAGGGGGGCACTGAAGCTTTCTTT; CDR3 protein: CAGKRQGGTEAFF
clone size: .; J gene: TRBJ1-1; V gene: TRBV19; D gene: TRBD1; CDR3 DNA: TGTGCCAGTGGCGGGACAGGGACTGAAGCTTTCTTT; CDR3 protein: CASGGTGTEAFF
clone size: few; J gene: TRBJ1-6; V gene: TRBV12-3/TRBV12-4; D gene: .; CDR3 DNA: TGTGCCAGCAGGGTACAGAATTCACCCCTCCACTTT; CDR3 protein: CASRVQNSPLHF
clone size: .; J gene: TRBJ2-1; V gene: TRBV5-1; D gene: .; CDR3 DNA: TGCGCCAGCAGCTTCTCGGCTGAGCAGTTCTTC; CDR3 protein: CASSFSAEQFF
clone size: .; J gene: TRBJ2-2; V gene: TRBV2; D gene: TRBD1; CDR3 DNA: TGTGCCAGCACCCCGAGGACAGGGGGCATAACGTACACCGGGGAGCTGTTTTTT; CDR3 protein: CASTPRTGGITYTGELFF
clone size: .; J gene: TRBJ1-5; V gene: TRBV4-1; D gene: .; CDR3 DNA: TGCGCCAGCAGCCATACACAGAGTTTTAGCAATCAGCCCCAGCATTTT; CDR3 protein: CASSHTQSFSNQPQHF
clone size: few; J gene: TRBJ1-5; V gene: TRBV28; D gene: .; CDR3 DNA: TGTGCCAGCAATACGGGGATTCAGCCCCAGCATTTT; CDR3 protein: CASNTGIQPQHF
clone size: many; J gene: TRBJ2-3; V gene: TRBV10-3; D gene: .; CDR3 DNA: TGTGCCATCCTTAAGTCTTCGAACACAGATACGCAGTATTTT; CDR3 protein: CAILKSSNTDTQYF
clone size: .; J gene: TRBJ2-1; V gene: TRBV10-1; D gene: TRBD1; CDR3 DNA: TGCGCCAGCAGTGAGTCTGGGACAGGGGTCAATGAGCAGTTCTTC; CDR3 protein: CASSESGTGVNEQFF